The clone carrying this TCR beta chain was observed a few times. The source of the sample is a study of OX40 agonist ivuxolimab in advanced cancers. The overall study: Dose-escalation patients had hepatocellular carcinoma, melanoma, renal cell or head and neck cancer.

The CDR3 loop spans 14 amino acids. Germline-derived CDR1 and CDR2 are SGHTA and FQGNSA. Losses at the gene ends were 5 bases for V and 4 bases for J; bases not matched to a gene: 3. Repertoires were generated with immunoSEQ multiplex PCR, while TCRdb's copy carries only in-frame clones and drops some. The sample consists of approximately 50,000 clones, approximately 80% of them appearing once. The chain has TRBV7-2 and TRBJ2-2; 8 nucleotides align to TRBD2. This material consisted of CD4+ or CD8+ T cells sorted from blood, taken in a trial of the OX40 agonist ivuxolimab. The TCR sequence derives from an adult with an advanced solid tumor such as melanoma, head and neck, liver or kidney cancer. CDR3 loop: CASSPTSGTGELFF. The CDR3 nucleotides read TGTGCCAGCAGCCCCACTAGCGGCACCGGGGAGCTGTTTTTT.